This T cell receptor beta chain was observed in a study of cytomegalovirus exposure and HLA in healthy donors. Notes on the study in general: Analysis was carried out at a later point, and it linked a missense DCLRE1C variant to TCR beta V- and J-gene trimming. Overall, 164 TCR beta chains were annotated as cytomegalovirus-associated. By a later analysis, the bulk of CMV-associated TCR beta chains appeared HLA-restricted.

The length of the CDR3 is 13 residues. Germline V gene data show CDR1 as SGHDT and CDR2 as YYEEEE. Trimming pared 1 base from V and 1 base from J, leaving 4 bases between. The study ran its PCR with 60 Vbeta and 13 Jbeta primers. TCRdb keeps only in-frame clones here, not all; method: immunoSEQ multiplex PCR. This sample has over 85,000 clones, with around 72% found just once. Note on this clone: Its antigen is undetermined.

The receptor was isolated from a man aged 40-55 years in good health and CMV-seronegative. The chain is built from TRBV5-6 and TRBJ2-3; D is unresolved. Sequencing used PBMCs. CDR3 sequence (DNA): TGTGCCAGCAGCTTGTCAGGCACAGATACGCAGTATTTT. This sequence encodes CASSLSGTDTQYF.